The rows below give T cell receptor beta chains drawn from one sample of a study of shared clonotypes between healthy human individuals. The repertoire was sequenced with immunoSEQ multiplex PCR; TCRdb's copy has only in-frame clones and lacks some. Among 1,400,000 or so clones listed, approximately 98.5% were seen once. Sequencing used naive CD4+ T cells sorted from blood. These receptors were taken from a young man in good health. Each CDR3 is given without its conserved first and last residue.

J gene,V gene,CDR3 protein
TRBJ2-1,TRBV6-6,ATSGLGNNEQF
TRBJ1-5,TRBV30,AWSALDRGNQPQH
TRBJ2-1,TRBV29-1,SVEVAGGPYNEQF
TRBJ2-5,TRBV6-1,ASRAKLTQY
TRBJ2-1,TRBV9,ASSRDYNEQF
TRBJ2-2,TRBV4-3,ASSRRGRGFDAGELF
TRBJ1-2,TRBV5-6,ASSLAGGADYGYT
TRBJ2-7,TRBV28,ASSLEAPYEQY
TRBJ1-1,TRBV4-1,ASSLVPETEAF
TRBJ2-7,TRBV6-6,ASSYSDGRDGDEQY
TRBJ2-1,TRBV30,AWSSPGGRSYNEQF
TRBJ2-1,TRBV5-1,ASRSGPAGEQF
TRBJ2-3,TRBV9,ASSPRSYTDTQY
TRBJ2-5,TRBV18,ASSLLTGTVQETQY
TRBJ2-1,TRBV2,ASSELAGGPYNEQF
TRBJ2-2,TRBV18,ASSPAVGELF
TRBJ2-5,TRBV7-9,ASSASDRFQETQY
TRBJ2-1,TRBV18,ASSPLASSSYNEQF
TRBJ2-3,TRBV20-1,SARDKGTQY
TRBJ2-7,TRBV9,ASSVATGYEQY
TRBJ2-2,TRBV5-1,ASSLAKSGWTGELF
TRBJ2-7,TRBV2,ASTGTGIGEQY
TRBJ2-1,TRBV6-6,ASSLSGIHNEQF
TRBJ2-7,TRBV5-1,ASSLDSRGRFDNEQY
TRBJ2-7,TRBV4-3,ASSQDASRELEQY
TRBJ1-2,TRBV9,ASSVAVAIRDRGDYGYT
TRBJ2-7,TRBV6-5,ASSTGTASYEQY
TRBJ1-5,TRBV28,ASSLGGPRNQPQH
TRBJ2-2,TRBV9,ASSFSGNTGELF
TRBJ2-2,TRBV30,AWSGGIDTGELF
TRBJ2-2,TRBV5-5,ASSLRAGRNTGELF
TRBJ2-5,TRBV7-6,ASSPYGPGPSKTQY
TRBJ2-7,TRBV18,ASSLAMGYEQY
TRBJ2-1,TRBV11-2,ASSLELAGSSYNEQF
TRBJ2-1,TRBV18,ASSPLGQGNEQF
TRBJ2-1,TRBV28,ASSFETAGRFYNEQF
TRBJ2-2,TRBV29-1,SVEGAGQGDLGELF
TRBJ2-1,TRBV7-9,ASSLGTGGVYEQF
TRBJ2-7,TRBV7-2,ASSFAGSSYEQY
TRBJ2-7,TRBV28,ASSFAYEQY
TRBJ2-2,TRBV10-1,ASSGPGLENTGELF
TRBJ2-1,TRBV20-1,SARGGNEQF
TRBJ2-6,TRBV11-3,ASSPGGPSGANVLT
TRBJ1-2,TRBV18,ASSTTGLLRGYT